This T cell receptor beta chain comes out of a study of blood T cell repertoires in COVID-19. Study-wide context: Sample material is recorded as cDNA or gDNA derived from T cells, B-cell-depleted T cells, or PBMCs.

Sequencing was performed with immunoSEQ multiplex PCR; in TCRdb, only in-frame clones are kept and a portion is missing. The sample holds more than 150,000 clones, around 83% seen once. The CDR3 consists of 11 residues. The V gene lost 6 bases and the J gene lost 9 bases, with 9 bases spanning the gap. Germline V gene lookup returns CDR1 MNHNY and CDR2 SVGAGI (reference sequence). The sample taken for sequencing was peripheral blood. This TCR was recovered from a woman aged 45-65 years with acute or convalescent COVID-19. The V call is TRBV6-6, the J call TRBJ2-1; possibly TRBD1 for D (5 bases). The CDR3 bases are TGTGCCAGCAGCCCCAGGGCTGAGCAGTTCTTC. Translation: CASSPRAEQFF.